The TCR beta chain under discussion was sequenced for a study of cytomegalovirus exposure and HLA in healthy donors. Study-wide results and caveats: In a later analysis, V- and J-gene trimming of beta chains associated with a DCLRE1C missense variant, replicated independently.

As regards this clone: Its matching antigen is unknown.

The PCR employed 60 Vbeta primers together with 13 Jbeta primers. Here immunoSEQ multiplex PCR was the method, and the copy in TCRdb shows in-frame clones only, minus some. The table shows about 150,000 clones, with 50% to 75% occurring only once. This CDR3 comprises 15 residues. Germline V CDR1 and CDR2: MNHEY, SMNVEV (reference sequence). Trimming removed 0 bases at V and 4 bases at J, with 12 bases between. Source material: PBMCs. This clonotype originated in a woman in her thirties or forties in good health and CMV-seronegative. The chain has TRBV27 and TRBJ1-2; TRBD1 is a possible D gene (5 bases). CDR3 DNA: TGTGCCAGCAGTTTATCAATTGGGACTATCTATGGCTACACCTTC. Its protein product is CASSLSIGTIYGYTF.